This is a list of T cell receptor beta chains from one sample in a study of vaccination effects on CD4 cells after COVID-19. No antigen has been identified for these receptors. Some clones are missing from TCRdb's copy, which holds only in-frame ones; the method was immunoSEQ multiplex PCR. The table lists 30,000 to 35,000 clones, 73% of them singletons. The source material was CD4+ T cells from PBMCs cultured with HCoV-OC43 spike peptides, sampled before COVID-19 vaccination. The receptors come from a human donor who received a COVID-19 vaccine. The CDR3 runs from the conserved cysteine through the conserved F or W.

V gene | CDR3 protein
TRBV6-5 | CASRPGPNSPLHF
TRBV28 | CASSPRWGDTDTQYF
TRBV6-1 | CASSGGTSGPKNTGELFF
TRBV29-1 | CSVAPNSMNTEAFF
TRBV7-2 | CASSSSTSGISEQYF
TRBV3-1/TRBV3-2 | CASSASGSGRETQYF
TRBV30 | CAWRVSGTEAFF
TRBV6-5 | CASGLTLDQPQHF
TRBV3-1/TRBV3-2 | CASSQLRELFF
TRBV5-1 | CASSLRSGTDTQYF
TRBV10-3 | CAISVGRGYGYTF
TRBV7-2 | CASNQGGSGANVLTF
TRBV5-1 | CASSDTGELFF
TRBV5-1 | CASSLVPGVNTEAFF
TRBV3-1/TRBV3-2 | CASSPYWGGSYEQYF
TRBV7-2 | CASSLARGVSNQPQHF
TRBV6-5 | CASSWTGGLSGNTIYF
TRBV2 | CASGDSVNTEAFF
TRBV4-1 | CASSRDRGSEAFF
TRBV27 | CASSLRGGNAEAFF
TRBV30 | CAWSRGSGGEQFF
TRBV5-6 | CASSPWRGALREKLFF
TRBV19 | CASSWGEEYEQYF
TRBV7-2 | CASSFLHQPQHF
TRBV19 | CASRTGPQPQHF
TRBV7-3 | CASSFRQGASYNEQFF
TRBV7-2 | CASTSTGTANTEAFF
TRBV28 | CASSFGQMNTEAFF
TRBV6-5 | CASSYSGLGGNTIYF
TRBV5-1 | CASTVTGGRSEAFF
TRBV6-5 | CASSRLNTEAFF
TRBV11-2 | CASSSSRSEQYF
TRBV6-1 | CASSEQGDYGYTF